The TCR beta chain described here comes from a study of regulatory T cells in long-lasting Graves disease. This clonotype was counted many times. With iRepertoire HTBI primers and Arm-PCR of CDR3 regions, TCR beta libraries were built. TCRdb fed the multiplex PCR reads into MiXCR, producing one record per CDR3 protein. The sample lists 200,000 to 250,000 distinct CDR3 sequences, approximately 18% occurring once. Noted time point: newly diagnosed GD, antithyroid drugs for less than 3 months. The TCR library was prepared using RNA isolated from PBMCs. The CDR3 spans 14 residues. Germline loops: CDR1 SQVTM, CDR2 ANQGSEA. V lost 4 bases and J 7 bases, leaving 20 bases between the germline ends. These data are also associated with another study on T cells in Graves' hyperthyroidism and ophthalmopathy. Turning to that study: When ophthalmopathy did not progress within 18 months, Graves' hyperthyroidism was considered stable. Disease duration under 2 months; hyperthyroidism patients were aged 18 to 65.

Sequenced material: peripheral blood mononuclear cells (PBMCs), taken at new diagnosis, from a patient treated with antithyroid drugs. This receptor was obtained from a woman aged 30 to 39 with Graves disease. V usage is TRBV29-1 and J usage is TRBJ2-7; tentatively, D is TRBD2 (5 bases). The CDR3 DNA follows: TGCAGCGTTGTATTCCGGGGTGAGGTAGGGGAGCAGTACTTC. This encodes CSVVFRGEVGEQYF.